These 14 T cell receptor beta chains were sequenced from one sample in a study of shared clonotypes between healthy human individuals. Using immunoSEQ multiplex PCR, the repertoire was profiled, and TCRdb retains in-frame clones only, with some absent. This repertoire shows about 1.9 million clones, 90% to 95% found once; its top ten account for under 2%. CD45RO-negative, CCR7-selected cells formed the naive CD8 fraction, which excluded terminally differentiated effector memory CD45RA+ cells. The sequenced material came from naive CD8+ T cells from PBMCs. Receptors originate from a man aged 18 to 29 in good health. Some clones in this sample may be carry-over from other donors' samples.

This chain joins TRBV10-3 and TRBJ1-2; weak D call: TRBD1 (5 bases). Germline CDR1 is ENHRY and CDR2 is SYGVKD. The CDR3 loop spans 12 amino acids. Between the trimmed V and J ends, which lost 6 bases and 8 bases, there was a span of 13 bases. CDR3 coding DNA: TGTGCCATCAGACAGGACACCCCGGGCTACACCTTC. It encodes CAIRQDTPGYTF.

V and J are TRBV11-2 and TRBJ2-1, with D tentatively TRBD2 (6 bases). CDR3 length equals 16 residues. V lost 4 bases and J lost 4, with 17 bases in between. The germline CDR1 and CDR2 sequences are SGHAT and FQNNGV. CDR3 coding DNA: TGTGCCAGCAGCTCCCCGGGGAGGCTGCCGTACAATGAGCAGTTCTTC. Translating it yields CASSSPGRLPYNEQFF.

The chain couples TRBV7-9 to TRBJ1-3, with 8 nucleotides matching TRBD1. V trimming: 1 base; J trimming: 2 bases; junction bases outside the gene matches: 1. The CDR3 spans 15 residues. Germline V gene data show CDR1 as SEHNR and CDR2 as FQNEAQ (reference sequence). CDR3 bases: TGTGCCAGCAGCTTAGGCAGGGGGCCTGGAAACACCATATATTTT. Translation: CASSLGRGPGNTIYF.

The chain joins TRBV29-1 to TRBJ1-2, with D possibly being TRBD1 (6 bases). Per germline, CDR1 SQVTM and CDR2 ANQGSEA. With 4 bases removed from V and 2 bases from J, the gap between germline ends came to 17 bases. The CDR3 runs to 15 residues. In DNA form, the CDR3 reads TGCAGCGTTGGCCACGGACAGACTATGAACTATGGCTACACCTTC. It codes for CSVGHGQTMNYGYTF. Variable domain in full (rest from reference TRBV29-1 and TRBJ1-2): SAVISQKPSRDICQRGTSLTIQCQVDSQVTMMFWYRQQPGQSLTLIATANQGSEATYESGFVIDKFPISRPNLTFSTLTVSNMSPEDSSIYLCSVGHGQTMNYGYTFGSGTRLTVV.

V is TRBV7-9 and J is TRBJ2-2, with D possibly being TRBD2 (5 bases). The CDR3 is made up of 16 amino acids. Trimming shortened V by 5 bases and J by 3 bases, and 16 bases separated the two germline ends. The germline gives CDR1 SEHNR, CDR2 FQNEAQ (reference sequence). In DNA form, the CDR3 reads TGTGCCAGCAGCCCCGATCCTAGGAGGCACACCGGGGAGCTGTTTTTT. Translating it yields CASSPDPRRHTGELFF.

Points on this clone: This CDR3 is also generated by other DNA sequences in the sample. This chain joins TRBV2 and TRBJ2-7, with D perhaps TRBD1 (6 bases). Germline V CDR1 and CDR2: SNHLY, FYNNEI. This CDR3 comprises 14 residues. V was trimmed by 6 bases and J by 4 bases, leaving 16 bases between them. The CDR3 here is CASSLTGSSYEQYF. The CDR3 DNA is TGTGCCAGCAGCCTGACAGGCTCGTCGTACGAGCAGTACTTC.

CDR3 residues: CASSIRGLAGITNTGELFF. The CDR3 bases are TGTGCCAGCAGTATACGAGGACTAGCGGGAATAACGAACACCGGGGAGCTGTTTTTT. The chain links TRBV27 to TRBJ2-2, with 12 bases that match TRBD2. The germline gives CDR1 MNHEY, CDR2 SMNVEV (reference sequence). The CDR3 runs 19 residues. J lost 0 bases, V lost 5 bases, and 10 bases had no gene match.

CDR3 sequence reads: CASSLGWAGGVYEQYF. CDR3 in DNA: TGCGCCAGCAGCTTGGGGTGGGCAGGGGGCGTCTACGAGCAGTACTTC. V is TRBV5-1 and J is TRBJ2-7, with 8 positions matching TRBD1. The germline V gene encodes CDR1 SGHRS and CDR2 YFSETQ. The J segment lost 3 bases and the V segment lost 0 bases, leaving 8 bases of the junction unmatched. This CDR3 contains 16 residues.

The rearrangement uses TRBV19 and TRBJ1-1, with 11 bases matching TRBD1. The V segment lost 4 bases and the J segment 5 bases; nucleotides outside the gene matches: 15. Per germline, CDR1 LNHDA and CDR2 SQIVND (reference sequence). This CDR3 has 18 residues. CDR3 coding DNA: TGTGCCAGTAGTACTTCCCGGGACAGGGGGTTGGATGAAACTGAAGCTTTCTTT. The encoded protein is CASSTSRDRGLDETEAFF.

The rearrangement links TRBV9 to TRBJ2-7; TRBD1 agrees at 9 bases. The CDR3 spans 13 residues. The germline CDR1 and CDR2 sequences are SGDLS and YYNGEE. Trimming at V came to 3 bases and at J to 7 bases, leaving 5 bases not matched to a gene. The DNA for the CDR3 is TGTGCCAGCAGCGCGGGACAGGGTATTGAGCAGTACTTC. It encodes CASSAGQGIEQYF.

This clone was found once. This chain joins TRBV21-1 and TRBJ1-4; the table assigns TRBD1, which was not confirmed against the DNA. TRBV21-1 is assigned pseudogene status. The CDR3 consists of 23 residues. This CDR3 reads CASSKAEQGAGPRAPATNEKLFF. The CDR3 bases are TGTGCCAGCAGCAAAGCGGAACAGGGAGCTGGTCCCCGCGCTCCCGCAACTAATGAAAAACTGTTTTTT.

With respect to this clone: The sample has other DNA sequences that encode this CDR3 too. V gene TRBV5-6 combines with J gene TRBJ2-1; TRBD2 matches 11 bases. Germline assignment: CDR1 SGHDT and CDR2 YYEEEE. Germline trimming cut 4 bases from V and 3 bases from J; bases unmatched to any gene: 3. The CDR3 covers 15 residues. CDR3: CASSGGTSGYNEQFF. CDR3 DNA sequence: TGTGCCAGCAGCGGAGGGACTAGCGGCTACAATGAGCAGTTCTTC.

The rearrangement links TRBV4-2 to TRBJ1-4; D uncertain. The germline V and J ends were trimmed by 4 bases and 7 bases, with 19 bases remaining between them. The CDR3 is 16 residues long. Germline V lookup: CDR1 LGHNA, CDR2 YNFKEQ. The CDR3 is CASSPWYPPGIEKLFF. CDR3 sequence (DNA): TGTGCCAGCAGCCCATGGTACCCCCCCGGGATTGAAAAACTGTTTTTT.

V gene TRBV15 combines with J gene TRBJ1-6; D gene unclear. The CDR3 runs to 17 residues. V was shortened by 0 bases and J by 0 bases, with 9 bases between the two germline ends. Per the germline V gene, CDR1 is LNHNV and CDR2 is YYDKDF (reference sequence). DNA of the CDR3: TGTGCCACCAGCAGAGACAGAGTTTACTCCTATAATTCACCCCTCCACTTT. Amino acid sequence: CATSRDRVYSYNSPLHF.